Only a few counts were recorded for the clone carrying this T cell receptor beta chain. Its antigen is not known. This sample stems from a study of shared clonotypes between healthy human individuals. Study background: CD4 naive and CD4 memory each took three plates per donor, while CD8 naive took two and CD8 memory one.

Terminally differentiated effector memory CD45RA+ cells were excluded by CCR7 positive selection of CD45RO-negative cells. Within Nashville, Tennessee resided all donors, each a Caucasian adult. Study results and limitations: Rarefaction gave evidence that sorted-subset sequencing remained incomplete despite large depth.

In the sorted-subset replicate PCRs, about 200 ng DNA, around 30,000 T cell genomes, was used. Sequencing was performed with immunoSEQ multiplex PCR; in TCRdb, only in-frame clones are kept and a portion is missing. The sample lists about 750,000 clones, almost 95% occurring once. The CDR3 length is 18 residues. Sequenced sample: naive CD8+ T cells sorted from blood. The genes are TRBV21-1 and TRBJ1-2; TRBD1, as called in the table, went unchecked against the DNA. TRBV21-1 is described as a pseudogene. The clonotype was recovered from a man aged 25-45 years in good health. The CDR3 region has the DNA TGTGCCAGCACGCACCGACAGGGACAGCCCTACTGGGGCTATGGCTACACCTTC. Protein sequence: CASTHRQGQPYWGYGYTF.